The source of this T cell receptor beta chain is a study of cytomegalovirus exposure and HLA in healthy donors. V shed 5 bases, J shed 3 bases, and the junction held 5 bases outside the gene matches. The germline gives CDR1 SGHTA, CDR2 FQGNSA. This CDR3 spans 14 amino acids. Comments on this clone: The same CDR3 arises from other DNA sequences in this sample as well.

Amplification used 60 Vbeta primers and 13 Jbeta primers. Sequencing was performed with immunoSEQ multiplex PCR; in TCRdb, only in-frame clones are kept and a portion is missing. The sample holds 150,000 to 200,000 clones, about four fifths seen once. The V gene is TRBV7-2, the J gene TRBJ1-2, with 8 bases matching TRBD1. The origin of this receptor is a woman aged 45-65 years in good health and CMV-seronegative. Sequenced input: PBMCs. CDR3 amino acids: CASSPQTGDYGYTF. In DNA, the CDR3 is TGTGCCAGCAGCCCACAGACAGGGGACTATGGCTACACCTTC.